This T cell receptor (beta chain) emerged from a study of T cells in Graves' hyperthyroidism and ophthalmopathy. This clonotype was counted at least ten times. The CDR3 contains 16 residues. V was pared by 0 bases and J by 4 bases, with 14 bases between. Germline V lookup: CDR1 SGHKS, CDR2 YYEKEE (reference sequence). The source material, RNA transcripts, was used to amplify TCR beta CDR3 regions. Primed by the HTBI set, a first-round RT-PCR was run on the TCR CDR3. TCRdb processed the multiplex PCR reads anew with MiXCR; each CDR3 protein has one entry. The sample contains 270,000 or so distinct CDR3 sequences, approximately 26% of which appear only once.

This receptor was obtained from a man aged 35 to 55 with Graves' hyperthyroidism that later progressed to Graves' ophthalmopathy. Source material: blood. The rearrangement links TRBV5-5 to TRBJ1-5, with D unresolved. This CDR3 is CASSLEVYSWNQPQHF. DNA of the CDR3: TGTGCCAGCAGCTTGGAGGTGTATTCATGGAATCAGCCCCAGCATTTT. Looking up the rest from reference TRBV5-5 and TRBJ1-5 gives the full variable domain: DAGVTQSPTHLIKTRGQQVTLRCSPISGHKSVSWYQQVLGQGPQFIFQYYEKEERGRGNFPDRFSARQFPNYSSELNVNALLLGDSALYLCASSLEVYSWNQPQHFGDGTRLSIL.